The 24 T cell receptor beta chains below all came from one sample that was sequenced in a study of identical twins. TCRdb reprocessed the 5' RACE reads with MiXCR, giving one entry per CDR3 protein. This table holds approximately 190,000 distinct CDR3 sequences, about a sixth found once. This sample was shared with a second study, whose subject was T cells expressing NK-cell markers.

Material: CD8+ T cells sorted from blood. Every receptor here comes from a woman between 18 and 30 years old in good health.

The table lists this clonotype with a few counts. V and J are TRBV29-1 and TRBJ2-7, with D hard to call. There are 11 residues in the CDR3. Trimming took 7 bases from V and 5 from J, leaving 12 bases between them. Germline-derived CDR1 and CDR2 are SQVTM and ANQGSEA. The CDR3 DNA follows: TGCAGCGCTGACACAGACCACGAGCAGTACTTC. This sequence encodes CSADTDHEQYF.

This clonotype has at least ten counts. The chain couples TRBV5-1 to TRBJ2-1, with 8 bases that match TRBD2. The CDR3 has 15 amino acids. Unmatched junction bases numbered 5, after V lost 0 bases and J lost 6 bases. Germline CDR1 SGHRS, CDR2 YFSETQ. The CDR3 DNA reads TGCGCCAGCAGCTTGGTAGTTAGCGGGGCCAATGAGCAGTTCTTC. Protein product: CASSLVVSGANEQFF.

The gene calls are TRBV11-2 and TRBJ2-7; 8 bases are shared with TRBD1. V lost 4 bases to trimming and J lost 6 bases; unmatched junction nucleotides: 8. This CDR3 has 14 amino acids. CDR1 SGHAT and CDR2 FQNNGV come from the germline V gene. The CDR3 DNA reads as TGTGCCAGCAGCTCGGACAGGGAGCTGGTCGAGCAGTACTTC. This encodes CASSSDRELVEQYF.

This clonotype was recorded a few times. This sequence joins TRBV3-1 and TRBJ2-3, with 9 bases matching TRBD2. V lost 2 bases to trimming and J lost 2 bases; unmatched junction nucleotides: 17. Germline V gene data show CDR1 as LGHDT and CDR2 as YNNKEL (reference sequence). The CDR3 sequence is 20 residues long. CDR3 sequence (DNA): TGTGCCAGCAGCCAATGGGAACCTCCGGCTAGCGGGGCTTCCACAGATACGCAGTATTTT. Translating gives CASSQWEPPASGASTDTQYF.

The chain couples TRBV29-1 to TRBJ2-5, with unresolved D. Germline assignment: CDR1 SQVTM and CDR2 ANQGSEA. This CDR3 contains 12 residues. V lost 5 bases, J lost 5 bases, and 12 bases lay in between. The CDR3 DNA sequence: TGCAGCGTTAAGAAGGATTGGGAGACCCAGTACTTC. Protein: CSVKKDWETQYF.

The chain combines TRBV7-8 with TRBJ2-7; a weak D match, TRBD1 (6 bases). Trimming pared 3 bases from V and 7 bases from J, leaving 19 bases between. Germline loops: CDR1 SGHVS, CDR2 FQNEAQ. CDR3 length: 15 amino acids. For the CDR3, the DNA is TGTGCCAGCAGCTTTACACAGGGCCCCGGCGGGGAGCAGTACTTC. The encoded protein is CASSFTQGPGGEQYF.

This chain links TRBV12-3 or TRBV12-4 with TRBJ1-2, with 7 bases lining up with TRBD1. The V and J ends lost 1 base and 6 bases, in that order; junction bases with no gene match: 2. CDR3 length: 13 amino acids. DNA for the CDR3: TGTGCCAGCAGTTTAGGGACAGGCCATGGCTACACCTTC. The encoded protein is CASSLGTGHGYTF.

The V gene is TRBV27, the J gene TRBJ2-7; D perhaps matches TRBD2 (5 bases). Trimming cost V 6 bases and J 2 bases, with 11 bases left between them. The CDR3 runs 13 residues. Germline lookup yields CDR1 MNHEY and CDR2 SMNVEV (reference sequence). The CDR3 coding sequence is TGTGCCAGCAGCGGGATATTCCCCTACGAGCAGTACTTC. Its protein product is CASSGIFPYEQYF.

The rearrangement joins TRBV20-1 to TRBJ2-7; the match to TRBD2 covers 8 bases. The CDR3 covers 13 residues. Germline values: CDR1 DFQATT, CDR2 SNEGSKA (reference sequence). The V segment lost 3 bases and the J segment 5 bases; nucleotides outside the gene matches: 6. CDR3 coding DNA: TGCAGTGCTAGCTCCCCAGCGGGAGACGAGCAGTACTTC. The encoded protein is CSASSPAGDEQYF.

This clonotype has only a few counts. V gene TRBV24-1 combines with J gene TRBJ2-1; either TRBD1 or TRBD2 may fit D (5 bases each). The CDR3 extends over 13 amino acids. The germline gives CDR1 KGHDR, CDR2 SFDVKD. The germline V and J ends were trimmed by 6 bases and 6 bases, with 11 bases remaining between them. The chain's CDR3 is CATSPGLGNEQFF. The CDR3 nucleotides are TGTGCCACCAGTCCGGGGCTTGGCAATGAGCAGTTCTTC.

This clonotype was detected a few times. The V gene is TRBV18, the J gene TRBJ1-4; maybe TRBD1 (6 bases). Between the trimmed V and J ends, which lost 2 bases and 6 bases, there was a span of 22 bases. The CDR3 has 18 amino acids. Germline lookup yields CDR1 KGHSH and CDR2 LQKENI. The CDR3 DNA sequence: TGTGCCAGCTCACCAACCTACCGACAGGAAGGCAGCGATGAAAAACTGTTTTTT. It is translated as CASSPTYRQEGSDEKLFF.

This clonotype was seen a handful of times. The chain links TRBV5-6 to TRBJ2-1; no clear D. The CDR3 loop spans 13 amino acids. V was pared by 5 bases and J by 9 bases, with 15 bases between. Germline-derived CDR1 and CDR2 are SGHDT and YYEEEE. The CDR3 bases are TGTGCCAGCAGTCACTCCGTTGGTACTGAGCAGTTCTTC. This encodes CASSHSVGTEQFF.

V usage is TRBV28 and J usage is TRBJ1-3; D gene uncertain. The germline gives CDR1 MDHEN, CDR2 SYDVKM. The CDR3 extends over 14 amino acids. Trimming cost V 5 bases and J 4 bases, with 12 bases left between them. CDR3 sequence (DNA): TGTGCCAGCAGTCCCGCCGGGTTAGGAAACACCATATATTTT. This sequence encodes CASSPAGLGNTIYF.

This chain connects TRBV12-5 to TRBJ2-7; weak D call: TRBD2 (6 bases). Germline V gives CDR1 LGHNT, CDR2 FRNRAP. V dropped 6 bases and J dropped 2 bases, with 8 bases sitting between them. There are 12 residues in the CDR3. CDR3 in DNA: TGTGCTAGTGGAGCGGGCCCCTACGAGCAGTACTTC. Translated: CASGAGPYEQYF.

The CDR3 loop reads CSVEGEGASYGYTF. Here the CDR3 DNA reads TGCAGCGTTGAGGGGGAGGGGGCGAGCTATGGCTACACCTTC. The rearrangement joins TRBV29-1 to TRBJ1-2, with 7 bases fitting TRBD1. This CDR3 comprises 14 residues. The ends lost 3 bases at V and 4 bases at J; junction bases unmatched: 8. Germline V gene data show CDR1 as SQVTM and CDR2 as ANQGSEA.

In its sample, this clonotype was seen a few times. The chain joins TRBV6-2 or TRBV6-3 to TRBJ1-5; D is possibly TRBD1 (5 bases). Germline CDR1 MNHEY, CDR2 SVGEGT. Trimming stripped 6 bases from V and 6 bases from J, with 15 bases between. The CDR3 has 14 amino acids. Here the CDR3 DNA reads TGTGCCAGCAGCTCCCGGACAAGCGGTCAGCCCCAGCATTTT. Residues: CASSSRTSGQPQHF.

This clonotype was seen more than once but under ten times. The rearrangement uses TRBV5-1 and TRBJ1-1; unclear D gene. V lost 2 bases to trimming and J lost 0 bases, with 5 bases between them. Per germline, CDR1 SGHRS and CDR2 YFSETQ. CDR3 size: 13 residues. The CDR3 nucleotides read TGCGCCAGCAGCTTCTCTATGAACACTGAAGCTTTCTTT. It is translated as CASSFSMNTEAFF.

This clonotype appeared a few times. The chain recombines TRBV6-4 with TRBJ2-2; 8 bases align to TRBD2. This CDR3 is built from 16 residues. In germline, CDR1 is MRHNA, CDR2 SNTAGT. V trimming: 11 bases; J trimming: 6 bases; junction bases outside the gene matches: 17. The CDR3 is CAEGYASGLWAGELFF. The CDR3, as DNA: TGTGCCGAAGGTTACGCTAGCGGGCTATGGGCCGGGGAGCTGTTTTTT.

This clonotype was detected many times. V usage is TRBV9 and J usage is TRBJ2-7; maybe TRBD1 (5 bases). The CDR3 totals 13 residues. V lost 3 bases to trimming and J lost 2 bases, with 9 bases between them. Looked up from germline, CDR1 is SGDLS and CDR2 is YYNGEE. This chain's CDR3 is CASSASTAYEQYF. CDR3 bases: TGTGCCAGCAGCGCCTCGACAGCCTACGAGCAGTACTTC.

The genes are TRBV10-3 and TRBJ2-5; D ambiguous. From germline, CDR1 is ENHRY and CDR2 SYGVKD. This CDR3 comprises 11 residues. The V end was cut by 2 bases, the J end by 5 bases, with 3 bases between. As DNA, the CDR3 is TGTGCCATCAGTGAGAGGGAGACCCAGTACTTC. It translates to CAISERETQYF.

This clonotype was seen a handful of times. The rearrangement uses TRBV5-1 and TRBJ2-7; 8 bases are shared with TRBD1. Per germline, CDR1 SGHRS and CDR2 YFSETQ. CDR3 size: 14 residues. After removal of 1 base from V and 7 bases from J, the junction contained 7 bases not matched to a gene. The CDR3 loop is CASSLTGRDREQYF. CDR3 DNA sequence: TGCGCCAGCAGCTTGACGGGACGGGACAGGGAGCAGTACTTC.

About this clonotype: A read error is possible here, since a much larger clone lies one base away. V is TRBV3-1 and J is TRBJ2-2; TRBD2 agrees at 7 bases. The CDR3 is 16 amino acids. CDR1 and CDR2 from the germline V gene are LGHDT and YNNKEL (reference sequence). CDR3 loop: CASSPTAGDNNGELFF. Written as DNA, the CDR3 is TGTGCCAGCAGCCCGACGGCGGGAGATAACAACGGGGAGCTGTTTTTT.

V usage is TRBV20-1 and J usage is TRBJ2-1; TRBD2 matches at 8 bases. There are 15 residues in the CDR3. The V gene end was trimmed by 3 bases and the J gene end by 9 bases; junction bases not matched to a gene: 13. Germline V gives CDR1 DFQATT, CDR2 SNEGSKA (reference sequence). CDR3 in amino acids: CSARLRGLVIGEQFF. In DNA, the CDR3 is TGCAGTGCTAGGCTCCGGGGACTAGTCATAGGTGAGCAGTTCTTC.

This chain joins TRBV27 and TRBJ2-7; 10 positions match TRBD2. The CDR3 consists of 18 residues. V was pared by 0 bases and J by 3 bases, with 11 bases of the junction left unmatched. Germline V CDR1 and CDR2: MNHEY, SMNVEV (reference sequence). The CDR3 spells CASSLSPTSGEVSYEQYF. The DNA of the CDR3 is TGTGCCAGCAGTTTATCCCCCACTAGCGGGGAGGTAAGCTACGAGCAGTACTTC.